This TCR beta chain was captured in a study of blood T cell repertoires in COVID-19 (dated by TCRdb to about 2020). For the wider study: The collaborator samples originated in the United States, Italy and Spain and spanned the acute and convalescent phases of COVID-19. A freely available public database, intended as a resource for researchers studying the immune response to SARS-CoV-2, is where the repertoires were released. The samples were drawn from the first 160 participants of the ongoing ImmuneRACE study and from some 1,300 subjects provided by 6 global collaborators. HLA class I and class II types, where available, came from metadata supplied by the sample provider rather than from assay-based typing. A de-identified subject ID, COVID-19 status, age in years and sex were almost always included in the sample metadata. The dataset comprised deeply sampled blood TCRbeta repertoires from subjects exposed to, actively infected with, or recovered from COVID-19. The material from the prospective study consisted of cDNA or gDNA derived from T cells, B-cell-depleted T cells, or PBMCs. Findings and caveats that apply to the study as a whole: Clinical and demographic metadata were provided uncurated, with the amount varying by source and participant.

To note about this clone: What antigen it recognizes has not been identified. Base qualities were left out, and no much larger clone turns up one base away.

The CDR3 starts with the cysteine, ends with the phenylalanine, and has 14 residues. Only the CDR3 DNA is retained, 42 bases long and in frame from the first base. CDR1 and CDR2 were assigned from the germline V gene as SGHTS and YDEGEE. Trimming removed 4 bases from V and 1 base from J, leaving 11 bases between the germline ends. Another Seattle source contributed samples from volunteer blood donors who had recovered from COVID-19. Whole blood was collected in K2EDTA tubes by collaborating institutions according to the institutions' own protocols. For TCRbeta analysis, collaborator samples were shipped as frozen whole blood, as isolated PBMCs, or as DNA extracted from either sample type. The immunoSEQ Assay, a bias-controlled multiplex PCR, was used to amplify TCRbeta CDR3 regions from genomic DNA. Concerning the study's data processing: The number of nucleated cells in each sample was estimated from the amplification of reference gene primers within the assay. To quantify the absolute abundance of each unique TCRbeta CDR3 rearrangement, sequence reads were collapsed and filtered. Productive Simpson clonality was computed per sample as the square root of Simpson's diversity index over productive rearrangements. TCRdb stores this immuneACCESS table with in-frame sequences only. Part of the clones is absent; in the studies checked, under half of the shortfall reflects unresolved V genes, and no reason is known for the rest. The V and J calls and clone size come from that table; D and trimming were worked out from the DNA. Recorded for this sample are just over 250,000 clones; about 89% of them occurred a single time. The top ten clonotypes cover around 9.5% of the sample.

Material: peripheral blood. This clonotype originated in a man in his forties or fifties who had recovered from COVID-19. The sequence is built from TRBV5-8 and TRBJ1-1; 6 matching bases give a weak D call of TRBD1. The nucleotide sequence reads as follows: TGTGCCAGCAGCGCCGGACAGCCGAACACTGAAGCTTTCTTT. This yields the protein CASSAGQPNTEAFF.